This entry is about one TCR beta chain. Germline lookup yields CDR1 KGHDR and CDR2 SFDVKD. Trimming removed 4 bases from V and 5 bases from J; junction bases left unmatched: 8. CDR3 size: 15 residues. Recruits, aged 18 to 89 years, lived in approximately 26 US areas. This record comes from a study of blood T cell repertoires in COVID-19. Turning to the study itself: Researchers got acute and convalescent COVID-19 samples from the United States, Italy and Spain.

Study processing details: Amplifying reference gene primers gave estimates of nucleated cell counts. The table came from immunoSEQ multiplex PCR; TCRdb's copy has only in-frame clones and leaves some out. That table gives V, J and clone size, and the DNA gave D and trimming. The sample lists 190,000 or so clones; approximately 85% were seen once. The chain links TRBV24-1 to TRBJ2-5; 8 bases match TRBD1. The sequenced material came from PBMCs or T cells enriched from blood (not recorded which). The receptor was derived from a man between 40 and 49 years old who had recovered from COVID-19. The CDR3 is CATSEPGTGDETQYF. The DNA for the CDR3 is TGTGCCACCAGTGAACCCGGGACAGGAGACGAGACCCAGTACTTC.